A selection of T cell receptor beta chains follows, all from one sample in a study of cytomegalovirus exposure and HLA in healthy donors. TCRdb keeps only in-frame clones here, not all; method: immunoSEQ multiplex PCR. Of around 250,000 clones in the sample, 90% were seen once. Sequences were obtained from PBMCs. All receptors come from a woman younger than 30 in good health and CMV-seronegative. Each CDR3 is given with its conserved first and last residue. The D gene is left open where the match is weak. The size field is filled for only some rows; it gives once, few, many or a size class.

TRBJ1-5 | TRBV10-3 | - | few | TGTGCCATCAGTGCGGGAACTTCTCAGCCCCAGCATTTT | CAISAGTSQPQHF
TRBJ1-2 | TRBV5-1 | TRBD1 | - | TGCGCCAGCAGCTTAGCCCCGGGACAGGGGGACTATGGCTACACCTTC | CASSLAPGQGDYGYTF
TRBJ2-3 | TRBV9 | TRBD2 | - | TGTGCCAGCAGCGTAGCTTTAAGCGGGGGGACAGATACGCAGTATTTT | CASSVALSGGTDTQYF
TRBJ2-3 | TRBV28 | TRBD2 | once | TGTGCCAGCAGTGGATCGGGACTAGCGGGCCTAGATACGCAGTATTTT | CASSGSGLAGLDTQYF
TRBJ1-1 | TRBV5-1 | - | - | TGCGCCAGCAGCCTGACAGTGAACACTGAAGCTTTCTTT | CASSLTVNTEAFF
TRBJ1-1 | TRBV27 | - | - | TGTGCCAGCATTGTCTCCGGAGGTGGAAACACTGAAGCTTTCTTT | CASIVSGGGNTEAFF
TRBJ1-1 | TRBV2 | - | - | TGTGCCAGCCTCCGAGGAGTGAACACTGAAGCTTTCTTT | CASLRGVNTEAFF
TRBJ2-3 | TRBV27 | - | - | TGTGCCAGCAGTTTGGGGCTTATCTCAGATACGCAGTATTTT | CASSLGLISDTQYF
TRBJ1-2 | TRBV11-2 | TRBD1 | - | TGTGCCAGCAGCTTAGGCGGGACAGGGGGGGACTATGGCTACACCTTC | CASSLGGTGGDYGYTF
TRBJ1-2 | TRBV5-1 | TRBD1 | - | TGCGCCAGCAGCTCGGAGGGGGCGACCTATGGCTACACCTTC | CASSSEGATYGYTF
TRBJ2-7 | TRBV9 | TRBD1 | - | TGTGCCAGCAGCGCCCAGGGGGCCTACGAGCAGTACTTC | CASSAQGAYEQYF
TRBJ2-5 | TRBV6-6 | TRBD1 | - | TGTGCCAGCAGCCTAGAAGGGGGCAAGGGAGAGACCCAGTACTTC | CASSLEGGKGETQYF
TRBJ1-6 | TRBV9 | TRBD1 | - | TGTGCCAGCAGCGCCAGTGAGGGGGCCAGTTCACCCCTCCACTTT | CASSASEGASSPLHF
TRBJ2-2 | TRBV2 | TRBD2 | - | TGTGCCAGCACTTCCCGTGGGGCTAGCGGGGGGCCCCACACCGGGGAGCTGTTTTTT | CASTSRGASGGPHTGELFF
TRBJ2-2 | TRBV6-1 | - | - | TGTGCCAGCAGGGTTTCAGGGGCGGCCGGGGAGCTGTTTTTT | CASRVSGAAGELFF
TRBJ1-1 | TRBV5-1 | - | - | TGCGCCAGCAGCTTGCGAGGGTGGGAAGCTTTCTTT | CASSLRGWEAFF
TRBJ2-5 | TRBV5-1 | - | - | TGCGCCAGCAGCTTCGAAGGGGGCGAGGGAGGAGAGACCCAGTACTTC | CASSFEGGEGGETQYF
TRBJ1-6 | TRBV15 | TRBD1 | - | TGTGCCACCAGCAGGAGGACAGGGGATAATTCACCCCTCCACTTT | CATSRRTGDNSPLHF
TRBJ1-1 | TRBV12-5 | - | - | TGTGCTAGTGGTTTGGTTCCTCCCGGACAAGAAGCTTTCTTT | CASGLVPPGQEAFF
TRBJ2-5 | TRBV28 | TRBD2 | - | TGTGCCAGCAGTTTAGGAGCGGGGCTGGCAGAAGAGACCCAGTACTTC | CASSLGAGLAEETQYF
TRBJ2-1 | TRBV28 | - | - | TGTGCCAGCAGTCACGGACTGGGGTGGGATGAGCAGTTCTTC | CASSHGLGWDEQFF
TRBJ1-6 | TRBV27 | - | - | TGTGCCAGCAGTTTACAGGGTAAAGTAAATTCACCCCTCCACTTT | CASSLQGKVNSPLHF
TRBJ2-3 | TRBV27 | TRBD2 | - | TGTGCCAGCAGTTTCGGGAGGATATACACAGATACGCAGTATTTT | CASSFGRIYTDTQYF
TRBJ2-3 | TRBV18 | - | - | TGTGCCAGCTCACCAATTCAAACAGATACAGATACGCAGTATTTT | CASSPIQTDTDTQYF
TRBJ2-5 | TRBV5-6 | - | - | TGTGCCAGCAGCGGCGGGTACCAAGAGACCCAGTACTTC | CASSGGYQETQYF
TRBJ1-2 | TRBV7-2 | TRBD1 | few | TGTGCCAGCAGCTTAGGACAGGGAAGTGGCTACACCTTC | CASSLGQGSGYTF
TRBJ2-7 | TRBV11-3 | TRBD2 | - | TGTGCCAGCAGCCTACTAGCGGGGGGTTCCTACGAGCAGTACTTC | CASSLLAGGSYEQYF
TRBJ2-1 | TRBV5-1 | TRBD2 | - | TGCGCCAGCAGCAACGGACTAGCGGGGGGCCCCCCAATTGAGCAGTTCTTC | CASSNGLAGGPPIEQFF